This TCR beta chain is drawn from a study of cytomegalovirus exposure and HLA in healthy donors (dated by TCRdb to 2016 to 2017). Looking at the study overall: In an earlier analysis of 450 to 750 of the donors, 276 Gb of sequence data and 120 million or so unique TCR beta sequences from about 180 million T cells were reported. An early release covering 500 to 750 HLA-typed donors comprised 250 to 350 gigabases of sequencing data and 85 million to 100 million unique TCR sequences. Of the approximately 400 genotyped donors, 65% to 90% fell in the genetic ancestry cluster associated with self-reported Caucasian donors. The aim of the study was to test whether cataloging public T cell receptors could identify signatures of past pathogen exposure. The T cell repertoires of several hundred subjects were profiled by immunosequencing and related to cytomegalovirus serostatus. Besides the first cohort of more than 650 subjects, a separate validation cohort made up of about 120 different subjects was used. The study combined high-throughput TCR immunosequencing, statistical association of individual TCRs with disease status, and machine learning to predict cytomegalovirus infection status. In a later analysis, previously published TCR beta repertoires from hundreds of donors were re-analyzed and high-resolution HLA genotyping was added so that TCR occurrence patterns could be studied. In the later analysis, no new phenotypic data were used to find candidate immune exposures; instead, reliance was placed on TCR beta sequences and their occurrence across donors. An earlier analysis of nearly 600 of the donors applied high-throughput TCR beta sequencing to assess whether each TCR beta V gene segment acted as functional or pseudogenic. Donor age, sex, ethnicity and CMV serostatus were compiled together with the repertoire data. A later genetic analysis took genome-wide SNP genotypes for about three fifths of the 666 donors and used that subset as a discovery cohort. All discovery cohort repertoires had been generated on a single sequencing platform. HLA typing included class I and class II loci at four-digit resolution. The number of typed donors differed by locus: about 620-630 for A, B, C, DRB1 and DQB1; 500 to 550 for DQA1; approximately 610 for DPA1; and around 490 for DPB1. Roughly 5 DR-DQ haplotypes were handled as single units for association and clustering, since linkage in the cohort was strong. Across some 400 genotyped donors of the cohort, an average of about 250,000 unique TCR beta nucleotide sequences per donor were sequenced, and about a sixth of those sequences were non-productive. On the study overall, not on this receptor specifically: Some IMGT-functional V segments, including TRBV6-2 and TRBV6-3, could not be distinguished by the 87-base-pair reads and were therefore excluded. According to a later analysis, TCR association rates differed among HLA loci, with DRB1 alleles showing the most associated TCRs and HLA-C alleles showing the fewest. Because HLA typing was unavailable for some donors at each locus, only the typed subset was used in association tests. A further reported finding was that TCR beta sequences accurately predicted the HLA-A and HLA-B alleles for most subjects in the first cohort. In a later analysis, HLA-associated TCR beta chains showed more clonal expansion and lower generation probabilities than non-associated chains that were equally common. Across donors, most TCR sequences were observed very rarely, whereas some public TCRs were present in many individuals. Correlated functional status among segregating V segments might be attributable to linkage disequilibrium, but an unknown experimental factor could not be ruled out. In the study, 150 to 200 TCR beta chains were listed as associated with cytomegalovirus. Broadly in line with IMGT annotations, most TCR beta V segments showed up in productive rearrangements about 90% or about 30% of the time in an earlier analysis of around 600 of the donors. The only immune exposure information available for the cohort was CMV serostatus. Cytomegalovirus status was reported to be diagnosed by the classifier with high specificity and sensitivity in both the original and validation cohorts. The authors suggested that the approach could potentially be extended to other disease states and immunological phenotypes. A later analysis reported that several top co-occurrence clusters appeared linked to parvovirus B19, influenza, CMV and Epstein-Barr virus. In a later analysis, around 15,000 TCR beta sequences were associated with specific HLA alleles at a false discovery rate of 0.05. Only TCR beta chains were sequenced in this cohort, and the absence of alpha or paired-chain data limited detectable features. A later genetic analysis reported fewer N-insertions in productive TCRs among donors in an Asian-associated ancestry cluster than the approximately 700-donor mean. According to a later analysis, most CMV-associated TCR beta chains appeared to be HLA-restricted, and the HLA associations seemed to be driven largely by CMV exposure. An association between a missense DCLRE1C variant and V-gene and J-gene trimming of TCR beta chains was found in a later genetic analysis and replicated in an independent cohort. The sequencing pipeline was judged likely to have produced a cluster of highly shared sequence variants as a technical artifact. When HLA alleles, especially DR and DQ, strongly co-occurred, attributing TCR associations to individual alleles was difficult. Sequencing depth was assumed to be roughly uniform across donors in the presence/absence analyses, though that assumption may not hold. Three of the identified cytomegalovirus-associated TCR beta chains were confirmed in vitro to be specific for cytomegalovirus antigens. The earlier analysis of 587 of the donors excluded approximately 15 rarely observed V segments, including chromosome 9 orphons, because counts were too low.

Receptor amplification or capture employed the immunoSEQ multiplex PCR assay. A mixture of 60 forward primers for TCR Vbeta segments and 13 reverse primers for TCR Jbeta segments was used in the multiplex PCR. The CDR3 region of rearranged TCR beta genes was amplified from genomic DNA with a multiplex PCR assay. The amplified TCR beta libraries were sequenced on the Illumina HiSeq System as 87-base-pair reads. From the authors' description of their analysis: In a later analysis, tens of millions of unique TCR beta chains were counted across the 650 to 700 repertoires, and about 9.9 million of these chains were shared by at least two donors. To remove PCR and sequencing errors, raw reads were error-corrected and collapsed into unique sequences using a nearest-neighbor algorithm that merged closely related sequences. To assign V, D and J gene segments, CDR3 sequences were aligned to IMGT reference sequences. For a sequence to be retained, a match of at least six nucleotides was required to both a V gene segment and a J gene segment. Rearrangements were called productive when the CDR3 lacked stop codons and stayed in frame with V and J; all others were non-productive. Following IMGT convention, CDR3 was defined as the stretch from the second conserved V-encoded cysteine up to the conserved J-encoded phenylalanine. Sequences without an unambiguous match to a single V gene segment were excluded from the earlier analysis of almost 600 of the donors. An earlier analysis of several hundred of the donors called V segments functional above 56.7% productive rearrangements and segregating when the between-donor standard deviation exceeded 5%. A statistical classification framework was developed to diagnose cytomegalovirus status using the catalog of TCR beta chain sequences. In a later analysis, V and J genes were assigned by comparing TCR nucleotide sequences against IMGT/GENE-DB human TR gene sequences. In a later analysis, CDR3 sequences and most-parsimonious VDJ recombination scenarios were assigned using the TCRdist pipeline. In a later analysis, each TCR beta chain was defined by its CDR3 amino acid sequence together with its V-gene family, and reads lacking a unique V-gene family were excluded. As a way to deal with suspected cross-contamination and a sequencing artifact, a later analysis dropped 450 to 600 nucleotide sequences that were highly shared and had low generation probability. For each public chain, a later analysis derived a clonal expansion index from normalized ranks of inferred template counts within each repertoire. Generation probabilities in a later analysis came from a VDJ recombination model fitted to out-of-frame rearrangements, and those results were checked against IGoR. Hypergeometric tests were used in a later analysis to score TCR-TCR, TCR-HLA and TCR-CMV co-occurrence, with a repertoire-size bias correction applied to the TCR pairs. To estimate false discovery rates, a later analysis permuted the HLA or CMV assignments 20 times. In a later analysis, co-occurring TCRs were grouped using DBSCAN, with TCRdist sequence similarity added in when clustering inside HLA-allele-positive subsets. Repertoires with fewer than 30,000 or more than 120,000 public chains, plus five repertoires with anomalous nucleotide sharing, were excluded from co-occurrence clustering. TCRdb provides this immuneACCESS table in a form limited to in-frame rearrangements. Some clones are lacking; in checked studies, under half of them reflect an unresolved V gene, and why the rest are absent is not known. V, J and clone size reflect that table, while D and trimming were determined from the DNA. The sample has approximately 190,000 clones on record, about 81% of them singletons. Less than 0.85% of the sample goes to the ten largest clones.

The cohort consisted of approximately 690 healthy bone marrow donors. Cohort members were all nominally healthy when sampled, although unrecorded immune exposures were likely present. The donor tested CMV seronegative and was one of the 352 seronegative cohort members. Every donor gave a peripheral blood sample, and the peripheral blood mononuclear cells from that sample were used for TCR beta sequencing. The Qiagen DNeasy Blood Extraction Kit was used to extract genomic DNA from the blood cell samples. Comments on this clone: This receptor's antigen is unknown. Base-call qualities are not available, and no considerably larger clone is one nucleotide away.

CDR1 DFQATT and CDR2 SNEGSKA are derived from the germline V gene (reference sequence). The germline ends are 9 bases apart after V is trimmed by 7 bases and J by 4 bases. Reading from cysteine to phenylalanine, the CDR3 counts 11 amino acids. Solely the CDR3 DNA is kept, with 33 bases framed from the first base. What was sequenced was PBMCs. The clonotype comes from a woman in her late teens or twenties in good health and CMV-seronegative. The chain uses TRBV20-1 and TRBJ2-3; perhaps TRBD2 is the D gene, with 6 bases matching. The CDR3 protein is CSGGEADTQYF. The nucleotide sequence is TGCAGTGGGGGGGAGGCAGATACGCAGTATTTT.